Listed below are T cell receptor beta chains from one sample, sequenced in a study of cytomegalovirus exposure and HLA in healthy donors. The assay was immunoSEQ multiplex PCR, and TCRdb's table has in-frame clones only and misses some. The table has about 180,000 clones, about 75% seen once. The sequenced sample was PBMCs. Receptors originate from a man aged 40-49 years in good health and CMV-seropositive. Both conserved end residues are part of each CDR3. D genes are given only for firm matches. The size entry is marked missing in some rows and otherwise reads once, few, many or a size class.

>.|TRBJ2-3|TRBD2|TRBV5-1|16
CASSLAGTSGTDTQYF
TGCGCCAGCAGCTTGGCCGGGACTAGCGGCACAGATACGCAGTATTTT
>.|TRBJ2-1|TRBD1|TRBV28|15
CASSTLGQGNNEQFF
TGTGCCAGCAGCACCTTGGGACAGGGTAACAATGAGCAGTTCTTC
>few|TRBJ2-7|TRBD2|TRBV28|15
CASSPLAGGPHEQYF
TGTGCCAGCAGCCCGCTAGCGGGAGGCCCTCACGAGCAGTACTTC
>.|TRBJ2-3|TRBD1|TRBV7-3|13
CASSPQQGNTQYF
TGTGCCAGCAGTCCACAACAGGGGAACACGCAGTATTTT
>.|TRBJ2-7|.|TRBV6-1|11
CASSTGYEQYF
TGTGCCAGCAGTACAGGGTACGAGCAGTACTTC
>.|TRBJ1-5|TRBD1|TRBV5-5|17
CASSFDPGGLSNQPQHF
TGTGCCAGCAGCTTCGATCCAGGGGGCCTGAGCAATCAGCCCCAGCATTTT
>.|TRBJ2-7|TRBD2|TRBV9|17
CVSSVGIGLGEAYEQYF
TGTGTCAGCAGCGTAGGAATTGGACTAGGGGAGGCCTACGAGCAGTACTTC
>.|TRBJ2-7|TRBD2|TRBV7-6|15
CASSLDSGSSYEQYF
TGTGCCAGCAGCTTAGATAGCGGGAGCTCCTACGAGCAGTACTTC
>.|TRBJ2-7|.|TRBV11-2|11
CASSFYYEQYF
TGTGCCAGCAGCTTTTACTACGAGCAGTACTTC
>.|TRBJ2-6|.|TRBV29-1|17
CSVEFGKRASGANVLTF
TGCAGCGTTGAGTTCGGGAAACGAGCCTCTGGGGCCAACGTCCTGACTTTC
>.|TRBJ2-2|TRBD1|TRBV19|17
CASSKGRGLPNTGELFF
TGTGCCAGTAGTAAGGGCAGGGGGCTTCCGAACACCGGGGAGCTGTTTTTT
>.|TRBJ2-7|TRBD1|TRBV6-5|14
CASSGQGYAYEQYF
TGTGCCAGCAGTGGACAGGGCTATGCCTACGAGCAGTACTTC
>few|TRBJ2-7|.|TRBV7-9|11
CASSWANEQYF
TGTGCCAGCAGCTGGGCCAACGAGCAGTACTTC
>.|TRBJ1-2|.|TRBV5-6|15
CASSFEPQFNYGYTF
TGTGCCAGCAGCTTCGAGCCGCAATTTAACTATGGCTACACCTTC
>few|TRBJ2-5|.|TRBV7-9|14
CASSLNRAQETQYF
TGTGCCAGCAGCTTAAACAGGGCCCAAGAGACCCAGTACTTC
>.|TRBJ2-5|TRBD2|TRBV7-3|19
CASSAGTSGRAGVGETQYF
TGTGCCAGCAGCGCCGGGACTAGCGGGAGGGCCGGGGTTGGAGAGACCCAGTACTTC
>.|TRBJ1-5|.|TRBV28|15
CASRVSRYSNQPQHF
TGTGCCAGCAGGGTCTCCCGGTATAGCAATCAGCCCCAGCATTTT
>.|TRBJ2-6|.|TRBV28|16
CASSLWRGSGANVLTF
TGTGCCAGCAGTTTATGGCGAGGGTCTGGGGCCAACGTCCTGACTTTC
>.|TRBJ1-2|.|TRBV5-1|16
CASSLEPRTANYGYTF
TGCGCCAGCAGCTTGGAGCCTCGAACAGCTAACTATGGCTACACCTTC
>.|TRBJ2-6|TRBD1|TRBV5-1|19
CASSLRPGTGSSGANVPTF
TGCGCCAGCAGCTTACGTCCCGGGACAGGTTCCTCTGGGGCCAACGTCCCGACTTTC
>.|TRBJ2-1|.|TRBV2|15
CASSGGLQRYNEQFF
TGTGCCAGCAGTGGAGGACTTCAACGTTACAATGAGCAGTTCTTC
>.|TRBJ2-1|.|TRBV7-8|13
CASSLSGMGGYVF
TGTGCCAGCAGCTTATCGGGCATGGGGGGTTATGTCTTC
>.|TRBJ2-2|TRBD1|TRBV2|14
CASSWDRVTGELFF
TGTGCCAGCAGTTGGGACAGGGTTACCGGGGAGCTGTTTTTT
>.|TRBJ2-1|TRBD2|TRBV7-9|18
CASSERLAGGPKYNEQLF
TGTGCCAGCAGTGAACGACTAGCGGGAGGGCCAAAGTACAATGAGCAGCTCTTC
>.|TRBJ2-1|TRBD1|TRBV7-3|15
CASSIQGSSYNEQFF
TGTGCCAGCAGCATACAGGGGAGCTCCTACAATGAGCAGTTCTTC
>.|TRBJ2-1|TRBD2|TRBV6-5|15
CASSYSAGGYNEQFF
TGTGCCAGCAGTTACTCTGCGGGGGGTTACAATGAGCAGTTCTTC
>.|TRBJ2-6|.|TRBV19|13
CASRGSGANGLTF
TGTGCCAGTAGGGGCTCTGGGGCCAACGGCCTGACTTTC
>.|TRBJ1-2|TRBD1|TRBV6-4|14
CASSLSGQGGGYTF
TGTGCCAGCAGTCTCTCCGGACAGGGAGGGGGCTACACCTTC
>.|TRBJ2-5|TRBD1|TRBV2|14
CASSEGDSQETQYF
TGTGCCAGCAGTGAAGGGGACAGCCAAGAGACCCAGTACTTC
>.|TRBJ2-1|TRBD2|TRBV5-1|16
CASSRDGDWEGNEQFF
TGCGCCAGCAGCCGGGACGGCGACTGGGAGGGGAATGAGCAGTTCTTC
>.|TRBJ2-7|TRBD1|TRBV30|13
CAWNGQGGNEQYF
TGTGCCTGGAACGGACAGGGTGGCAACGAGCAGTACTTC